This TCR beta chain is drawn from a study of beta chain features in type 1 diabetes. As for the study in general: Comparable age, gender and cell yields were observed in patients relative to healthy donors. Findings and caveats of the study: Shortening of TCRB CDR3s, moderate but significant, appeared in all four CD4+ subsets of Type 1 diabetes patients.

The study reverse transcribed the entire isolated RNA, so it sequenced expressed TCRB transcripts. Measured with immunoSEQ multiplex PCR; TCRdb has only the in-frame clones, and not every one. Of some 660,000 clones in the sample, over 12% were seen once. Per germline, CDR1 SGHDT and CDR2 YYEEEE. With 4 bases removed from V and 7 bases from J, the gap between germline ends came to 18 bases. The CDR3 has 15 residues. About this clone: Its specificity is unknown.

This receptor was identified in a man aged 18 to 35 with type 1 diabetes. The V call is TRBV5-6, the J call TRBJ2-1; the D gene is possibly TRBD2 (5 bases). Sequenced input: naive CD4+ T cells from blood. For the CDR3, the DNA is TGTGCCAGCAGCCCCGGGATAGCGCAATATAATGAGCAGTTCTTC. Translating it yields CASSPGIAQYNEQFF.